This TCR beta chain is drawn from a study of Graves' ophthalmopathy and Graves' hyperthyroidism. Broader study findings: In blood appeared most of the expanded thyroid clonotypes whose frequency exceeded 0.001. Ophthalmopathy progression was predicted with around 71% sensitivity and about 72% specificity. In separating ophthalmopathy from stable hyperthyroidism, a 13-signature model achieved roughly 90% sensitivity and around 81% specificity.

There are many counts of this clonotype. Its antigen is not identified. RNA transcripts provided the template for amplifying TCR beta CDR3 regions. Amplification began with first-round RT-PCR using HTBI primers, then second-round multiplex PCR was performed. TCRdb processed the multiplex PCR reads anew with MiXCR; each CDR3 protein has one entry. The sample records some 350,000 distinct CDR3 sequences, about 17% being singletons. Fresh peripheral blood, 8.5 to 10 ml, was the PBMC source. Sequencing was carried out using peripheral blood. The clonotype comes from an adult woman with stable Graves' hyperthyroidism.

The CDR3 is CASSTRQGLIEQYF. The CDR3, as DNA: TGTGCCAGCAGCACACGACAGGGGCTAATCGAGCAGTACTTC. The gene calls are TRBV7-6 and TRBJ2-7; 8 bases match TRBD1. Germline assignment: CDR1 SGHVS and CDR2 FNYEAQ. Unmatched junction bases numbered 9, after V lost 5 bases and J lost 6 bases. This CDR3 comprises 14 residues.